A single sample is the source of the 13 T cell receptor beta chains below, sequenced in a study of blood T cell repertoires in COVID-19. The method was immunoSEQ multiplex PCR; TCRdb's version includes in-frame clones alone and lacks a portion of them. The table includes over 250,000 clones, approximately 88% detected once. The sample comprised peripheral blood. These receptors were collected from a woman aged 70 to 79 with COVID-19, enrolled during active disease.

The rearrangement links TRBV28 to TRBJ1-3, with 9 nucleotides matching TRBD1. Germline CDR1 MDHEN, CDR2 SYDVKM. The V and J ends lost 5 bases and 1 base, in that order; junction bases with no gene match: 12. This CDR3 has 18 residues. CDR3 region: CASSRHPGTGRSGNTIYF. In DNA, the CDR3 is TGTGCCAGCAGTCGCCACCCCGGGACAGGGCGTTCTGGAAACACCATATATTTT.

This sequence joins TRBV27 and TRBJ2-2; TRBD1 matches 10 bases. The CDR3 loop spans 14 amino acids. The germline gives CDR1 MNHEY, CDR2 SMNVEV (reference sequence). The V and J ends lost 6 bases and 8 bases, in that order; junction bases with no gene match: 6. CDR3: CASRGTGEWGELFF. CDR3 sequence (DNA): TGTGCCAGCAGGGGGACAGGGGAGTGGGGGGAGCTGTTTTTT.

The CDR3 sequence is CASTLGGSNSPLHF. In DNA, the CDR3 is TGTGCCAGCACCCTGGGAGGGTCCAATTCACCCCTCCACTTT. This chain uses TRBV27 with TRBJ1-6; D unresolved. Trimming cost V 7 bases and J 7 bases, with 14 bases left between them. CDR3 length: 14 amino acids. The V gene's germline CDR1 is MNHEY and CDR2 SMNVEV (reference sequence).

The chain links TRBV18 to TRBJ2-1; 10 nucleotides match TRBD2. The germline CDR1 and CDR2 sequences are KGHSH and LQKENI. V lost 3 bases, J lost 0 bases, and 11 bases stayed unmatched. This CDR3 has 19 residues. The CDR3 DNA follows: TGTGCCAGCTCACCCCGAGCGGGAGGGATTTCGGGCTCCTACAATGAGCAGTTCTTC. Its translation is CASSPRAGGISGSYNEQFF.

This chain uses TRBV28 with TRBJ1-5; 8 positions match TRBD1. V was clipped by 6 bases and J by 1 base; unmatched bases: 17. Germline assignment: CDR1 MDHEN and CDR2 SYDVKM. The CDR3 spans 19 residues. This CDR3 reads CASSRSDRGQPRSNQPQHF. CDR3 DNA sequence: TGTGCCAGCAGCCGATCAGACAGGGGTCAGCCAAGAAGCAATCAGCCCCAGCATTTT.

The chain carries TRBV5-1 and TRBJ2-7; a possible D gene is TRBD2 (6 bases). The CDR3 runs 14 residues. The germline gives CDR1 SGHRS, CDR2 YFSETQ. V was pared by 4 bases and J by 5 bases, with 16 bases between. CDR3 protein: CASSPGTSLHEQYF. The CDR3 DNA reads TGCGCCAGCAGCCCCGGGACTTCTTTGCACGAGCAGTACTTC.

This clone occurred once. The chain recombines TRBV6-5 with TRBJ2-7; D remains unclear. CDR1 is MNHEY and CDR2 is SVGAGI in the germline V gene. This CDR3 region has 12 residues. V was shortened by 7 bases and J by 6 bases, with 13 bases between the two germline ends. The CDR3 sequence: CASISLNSEQYF. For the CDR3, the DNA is TGTGCCAGCATCTCCCTCAACAGCGAGCAGTACTTC.

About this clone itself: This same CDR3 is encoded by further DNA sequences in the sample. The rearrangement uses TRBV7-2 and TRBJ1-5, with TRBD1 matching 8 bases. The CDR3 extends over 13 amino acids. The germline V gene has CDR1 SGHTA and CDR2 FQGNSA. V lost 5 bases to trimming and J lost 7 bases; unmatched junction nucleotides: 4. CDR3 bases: TGTGCCAGCAGCCGGACAGGGAGACAGCCCCAGCATTTT. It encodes CASSRTGRQPQHF.

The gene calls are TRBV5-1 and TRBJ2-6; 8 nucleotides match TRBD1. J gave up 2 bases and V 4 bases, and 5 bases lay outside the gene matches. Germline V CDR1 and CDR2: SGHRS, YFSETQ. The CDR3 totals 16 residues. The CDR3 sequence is CASSGWTGTGANVLTF. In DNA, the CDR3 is TGCGCCAGCAGCGGCTGGACAGGGACTGGGGCCAACGTCCTGACTTTC.

CDR3: CASRSGEYSNQPQHF. CDR3 in DNA: TGTGCCAGCAGGTCCGGAGAGTATAGCAATCAGCCCCAGCATTTT. This chain joins TRBV2 and TRBJ1-5, with unresolved D. V was pared by 6 bases and J by 0 bases, with 12 bases between. Germline lookup yields CDR1 SNHLY and CDR2 FYNNEI. The CDR3 is made up of 15 amino acids.

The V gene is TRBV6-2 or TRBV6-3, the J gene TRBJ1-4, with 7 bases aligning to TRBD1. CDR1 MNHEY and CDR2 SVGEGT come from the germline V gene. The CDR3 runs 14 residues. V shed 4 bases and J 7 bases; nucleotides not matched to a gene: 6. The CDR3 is CASSSDRRSEKLFF. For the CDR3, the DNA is TGTGCCAGCAGTTCGGACAGGCGGAGTGAAAAACTGTTTTTT.

CDR3 loop: CASSQPGTVQETQYF. Written as DNA, the CDR3 is TGTGCCAGCAGCCAACCCGGGACAGTCCAAGAGACCCAGTACTTC. The chain employs TRBV16 and TRBJ2-5, with 7 nucleotides matching TRBD1. The CDR3 has 15 amino acids. J was trimmed by 1 base and V by 2 bases; bases with no gene match: 4. From germline, CDR1 is KGHSY and CDR2 FQNENV.

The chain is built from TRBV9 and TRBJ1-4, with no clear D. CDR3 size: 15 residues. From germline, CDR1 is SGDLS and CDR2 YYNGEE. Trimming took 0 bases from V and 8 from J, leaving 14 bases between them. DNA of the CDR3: TGTGCCAGCAGCGTAGGGTCGGGTCCGAGGGAAAAACTGTTTTTT. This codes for CASSVGSGPREKLFF.